One T cell receptor beta chain is described in this entry. Its target is not known. The sample comes from a study of cytomegalovirus exposure and HLA in healthy donors. Germline V gene sequence: CDR1 LGHNA, CDR2 YSLEER. V shed 1 base and J shed 2 bases, with 8 bases lying between them. CDR3 size: 14 residues. Study results and caveats: Common viral pathogens seemed, in a later analysis, to connect with several of the most significant clusters. Reportedly, HLA-A and HLA-B alleles of most subjects were accurately predicted from TCR beta.

This PCR relied on a set of 60 Vbeta primers and 13 Jbeta primers. As originally analysed: An analysis performed later counted 81 million or so unique TCR beta chains (roughly 9.9 million of them shared). This table comes from immunoSEQ multiplex PCR, and its TCRdb copy is limited to in-frame clones, with some not included. From that table come the V and J calls and clone size; the DNA was used to work out D and trimming. The data contain approximately 150,000 clones, 80% of them singletons. The receptor comes from a woman under 40 in good health and CMV-seronegative. The specimen sequenced was PBMCs. The genes are TRBV4-3 and TRBJ1-1; D is undetermined. The CDR3 loop reads CASSQVRDNTEAFF. As DNA, the CDR3 is TGCGCCAGCAGCCAAGTTCGGGATAACACTGAAGCTTTCTTT.